Listed below are T cell receptor beta chains from one sample, sequenced in a study of blood T cell repertoires in COVID-19. TCRdb's table, derived via immunoSEQ multiplex PCR, lists solely in-frame clones and lacks some. The data show 150,000 or so clones, about four fifths seen once. Sample: peripheral blood. These receptors originate from an elderly woman with acute or convalescent COVID-19. Each CDR3 is given with its conserved first and last residue. Fields, in order: D gene, clone size, J gene, V gene, CDR3 DNA, CDR3 protein. A D gene is named only where the DNA matches it firmly. Size values are once, few and many counts, or a class for expanded clones, and some rows have none.

d_call: -; clone_size: -; j_call: TRBJ2-7; v_call: TRBV7-9; cdr3_nt: TGTGCCAGCAGCCGGACAGTTAGCTACGAGCAGTACTTC; cdr3_aa: CASSRTVSYEQYF
d_call: TRBD1; clone_size: -; j_call: TRBJ2-7; v_call: TRBV7-6; cdr3_nt: TGTGCCAGCAGCCCTCGACAGGGGGCTTACGAGCAGTACTTC; cdr3_aa: CASSPRQGAYEQYF
d_call: -; clone_size: -; j_call: TRBJ2-1; v_call: TRBV7-9; cdr3_nt: TGTGCCAGCAGCTTCGCAGGGCTTTACAATGAGCAGTTCTTC; cdr3_aa: CASSFAGLYNEQFF
d_call: -; clone_size: -; j_call: TRBJ1-6; v_call: TRBV27; cdr3_nt: TGTGCCAGCAGTTTAACAGGGAGTAATTCACCCCTCCACTTT; cdr3_aa: CASSLTGSNSPLHF
d_call: -; clone_size: -; j_call: TRBJ2-6; v_call: TRBV5-1; cdr3_nt: TGCGCCAGCAGCTTGGGGACTACGGCTTCTGGGGCCAACGTCCTGACTTTC; cdr3_aa: CASSLGTTASGANVLTF
d_call: TRBD1; clone_size: few; j_call: TRBJ1-1; v_call: TRBV2; cdr3_nt: TGTGCACAGGGTACCAGGGGGCAAGCTTTCTTT; cdr3_aa: CAQGTRGQAFF
d_call: -; clone_size: -; j_call: TRBJ2-5; v_call: TRBV4-1; cdr3_nt: TGCGCCAGCAGCCCCGGCGGCGGGGAGCCTAAAGAGACCCAGTACTTC; cdr3_aa: CASSPGGGEPKETQYF
d_call: -; clone_size: -; j_call: TRBJ1-2; v_call: TRBV5-6; cdr3_nt: TGTGCCAGCAGCTTGGAACAGAACTATGGCTACACCTTC; cdr3_aa: CASSLEQNYGYTF
d_call: -; clone_size: -; j_call: TRBJ2-5; v_call: TRBV6-1; cdr3_nt: TGTGCCAGCAGTGAATTGAGGGCCCAAGAGACCCAGTACTTC; cdr3_aa: CASSELRAQETQYF
d_call: TRBD2; clone_size: -; j_call: TRBJ2-1; v_call: TRBV2; cdr3_nt: TGTGCCAGCGAGAGGGCTAGCGGGTTGCCCGCCAATGAGCAGTTCTTC; cdr3_aa: CASERASGLPANEQFF
d_call: -; clone_size: -; j_call: TRBJ2-2; v_call: TRBV19; cdr3_nt: TGTGCCAGTAACCTGGACAGTACCGGGGAGCTGTTTTTT; cdr3_aa: CASNLDSTGELFF
d_call: TRBD2; clone_size: -; j_call: TRBJ2-3; v_call: TRBV3-1/TRBV3-2; cdr3_nt: TGTGCCAGCAGCCCCGGGACTACTAGCACAGATACGCAGTATTTT; cdr3_aa: CASSPGTTSTDTQYF
d_call: TRBD2; clone_size: -; j_call: TRBJ2-7; v_call: TRBV5-1; cdr3_nt: TGCGCCAGCAGCTTGGATAATCTAGCGGGGGCCCACGAGCAGTACTTC; cdr3_aa: CASSLDNLAGAHEQYF
d_call: TRBD1; clone_size: -; j_call: TRBJ2-7; v_call: TRBV10-3; cdr3_nt: TGTGCCATCAGTGATCAATCAGGGGGCTACGAGCAGTACTTC; cdr3_aa: CAISDQSGGYEQYF
d_call: TRBD1; clone_size: -; j_call: TRBJ2-7; v_call: TRBV5-1; cdr3_nt: TGCGCCAGCAGCGGGAACGGACAGGGGGGTTACGAGCAGTACTTC; cdr3_aa: CASSGNGQGGYEQYF
d_call: TRBD1; clone_size: -; j_call: TRBJ2-5; v_call: TRBV19; cdr3_nt: TGTGCCAGTAGTATAGAGAGGACAGGGCTTCGAGAGACCCAGTACTTC; cdr3_aa: CASSIERTGLRETQYF
d_call: -; clone_size: -; j_call: TRBJ2-4; v_call: TRBV9; cdr3_nt: TGTGCCAGCAGCGTAGAGGGGGAGGGGTATCTAGCCAAAAACATTCAGTACTTC; cdr3_aa: CASSVEGEGYLAKNIQYF
d_call: TRBD1; clone_size: -; j_call: TRBJ1-6; v_call: TRBV6-5; cdr3_nt: TGTGCCAGCAGTCCCGGACAGGGTGGCTCACCCCTCCACTTT; cdr3_aa: CASSPGQGGSPLHF
d_call: -; clone_size: -; j_call: TRBJ1-1; v_call: TRBV6-5; cdr3_nt: TGTGCCAGCAGTTCGACAGGAGCGAACACTGAAGCTTTCTTT; cdr3_aa: CASSSTGANTEAFF
d_call: TRBD1; clone_size: -; j_call: TRBJ2-7; v_call: TRBV4-1; cdr3_nt: TGCGCCAGCAGCCCCGGACAGGGTTGGGCAGGTAACGAACTTGGGGAGCAGTACTTC; cdr3_aa: CASSPGQGWAGNELGEQYF
d_call: TRBD1; clone_size: -; j_call: TRBJ2-7; v_call: TRBV5-1; cdr3_nt: TGCGCCAGCAGCTTGTCCCCCTTTGGGACAGGGGTATCCTACGAGCAGTACTTC; cdr3_aa: CASSLSPFGTGVSYEQYF
d_call: -; clone_size: -; j_call: TRBJ1-1; v_call: TRBV5-1; cdr3_nt: TGCGCCAGCAGCTTTTATTCCCACACTGAAGCTTTCTTT; cdr3_aa: CASSFYSHTEAFF
d_call: TRBD1; clone_size: -; j_call: TRBJ2-2; v_call: TRBV18; cdr3_nt: TGTGCCAGCTCACCATCCCAGGGGGCCAACACCGGGGAGCTGTTTTTT; cdr3_aa: CASSPSQGANTGELFF
d_call: -; clone_size: -; j_call: TRBJ1-6; v_call: TRBV25-1; cdr3_nt: TGTGCCAGCAGTGAGCAGGGAGGAGCGCGTGGTAATTCACCCCTCCACTTT; cdr3_aa: CASSEQGGARGNSPLHF
d_call: -; clone_size: -; j_call: TRBJ1-2; v_call: TRBV6-5; cdr3_nt: TGTGCCACCGAGGAGGGGCGGGGTGGCTACACCTTC; cdr3_aa: CATEEGRGGYTF
d_call: TRBD2; clone_size: -; j_call: TRBJ2-7; v_call: TRBV5-1; cdr3_nt: TGCGCCAGCAGCTTGGAAGCTAGCGGGGTAGGCGAGCAGTACTTC; cdr3_aa: CASSLEASGVGEQYF
d_call: -; clone_size: -; j_call: TRBJ1-2; v_call: TRBV11-1; cdr3_nt: TGTGCCAGCAGCTTAGAGACAGGAGATGGCTACACCTTC; cdr3_aa: CASSLETGDGYTF
d_call: TRBD1; clone_size: -; j_call: TRBJ2-6; v_call: TRBV18; cdr3_nt: TGTGCCAGCTCCCCGGGACAGGGGGTCGCTGGGGCCAACGTCCTGACTTTC; cdr3_aa: CASSPGQGVAGANVLTF
d_call: -; clone_size: -; j_call: TRBJ1-2; v_call: TRBV7-6; cdr3_nt: TGTGCCAGCGCCGCTCGGGGGGCCTATGGCTACACCTTC; cdr3_aa: CASAARGAYGYTF
d_call: -; clone_size: -; j_call: TRBJ1-3; v_call: TRBV5-1; cdr3_nt: TGCGCCAGCAGCTTGGGGGGCTCCTCTGGAAACACCATATATTTT; cdr3_aa: CASSLGGSSGNTIYF
d_call: -; clone_size: -; j_call: TRBJ1-5; v_call: TRBV7-2; cdr3_nt: TGTGCGAGCCGTCGTGGGGGCACGGGCCTCGATCAGCCCCAGCATTTT; cdr3_aa: CASRRGGTGLDQPQHF
d_call: TRBD1; clone_size: -; j_call: TRBJ1-2; v_call: TRBV10-3; cdr3_nt: TGTGCCATCAGTGAGGGGACAGCCATGACAATTAACTATGGCTACACCTTC; cdr3_aa: CAISEGTAMTINYGYTF
d_call: -; clone_size: -; j_call: TRBJ2-7; v_call: TRBV7-9; cdr3_nt: TGTGCCAGCAGCCCAGGGGGGTACGAGCAGTACTTC; cdr3_aa: CASSPGGYEQYF